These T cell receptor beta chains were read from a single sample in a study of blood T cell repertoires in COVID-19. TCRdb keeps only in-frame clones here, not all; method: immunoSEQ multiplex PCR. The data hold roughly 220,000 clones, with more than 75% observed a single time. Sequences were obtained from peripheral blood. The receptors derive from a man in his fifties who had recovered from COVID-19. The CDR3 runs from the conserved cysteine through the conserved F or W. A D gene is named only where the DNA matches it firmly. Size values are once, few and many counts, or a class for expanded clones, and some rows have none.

TGTGCCAGCACAGGAGTAGCGGGAGGCTTCCTCACAGATACGCAGTATTTT,CASTGVAGGFLTDTQYF,TRBV28,TRBJ2-3,few,TRBD2
TGTGCCAGCATGCGGCTTCTCTCCTATAATTCACCCCTCCACTTT,CASMRLLSYNSPLHF,TRBV27,TRBJ1-6,.,.
TGTGCCAGCAGACCGTTAGACAGGGGCAATCAGCCCCAGCATTTT,CASRPLDRGNQPQHF,TRBV28,TRBJ1-5,.,TRBD1
TGCGCCAGCAGCCCGCAAGCGGTCTTATCTCCTGAAGCTTTCTTT,CASSPQAVLSPEAFF,TRBV4-1,TRBJ1-1,.,.
TGTGCCAGCAGCCCCCCGGGGAGCGGGAGGCAAAATGAGCAGTTCTTC,CASSPPGSGRQNEQFF,TRBV3-1/TRBV3-2,TRBJ2-1,.,TRBD2
TGTGCCAGCACCGCACAGGTGGCAGTCACTGAAGCTTTCTTT,CASTAQVAVTEAFF,TRBV7-2,TRBJ1-1,once,.
TGTGCCTGGACCAAGAGACTAGCGGAGAACAATGAGCAGTTCTTC,CAWTKRLAENNEQFF,TRBV30,TRBJ2-1,.,TRBD2
TGTGCCAGCAGCTTAGCTGGACTAGCGGGAACCTACGAGCAGTACTTC,CASSLAGLAGTYEQYF,TRBV7-6,TRBJ2-7,.,TRBD2
TGTGCCAGCGCCCCACCTGCGGGACCCTACGAGCAGTACTTC,CASAPPAGPYEQYF,TRBV6-5,TRBJ2-7,.,.
TGTGCTAGTGCAACCGCCCCGAGTCCTGCCTACAATGAGCAGTTCTTC,CASATAPSPAYNEQFF,TRBV12-5,TRBJ2-1,.,.
TGTGCCAGCAGCCGCAGCGGGACCCCCACAGATACGCAGTATTTT,CASSRSGTPTDTQYF,TRBV7-2,TRBJ2-3,.,TRBD2
TGTGCCAGCAGCCAAGTCTTAGCGGGAGAGCAGTTCTTC,CASSQVLAGEQFF,TRBV14,TRBJ2-1,few,TRBD2
TGTGCCACCTCCAAAGGAGGCAGAAACTATGGCTACACCTTC,CATSKGGRNYGYTF,TRBV24-1,TRBJ1-2,.,.
TGCGCCAGCAGCTGGGCGGGGGAGCTGTTTTTT,CASSWAGELFF,TRBV5-1,TRBJ2-2,.,.
TGTGCCAGTAGTGGCCCGGGACTAGCGGTCTACGAGCAGTACTTC,CASSGPGLAVYEQYF,TRBV19,TRBJ2-7,.,TRBD2
TGTGCCAGCAGCGTACAGGGGGCTCAAGAGACCCAGTACTTC,CASSVQGAQETQYF,TRBV9,TRBJ2-5,.,TRBD1
TGTGCCACCAGTGAATCCATAGCGGGGGTGGGCAAAAACATTCAGTACTTC,CATSESIAGVGKNIQYF,TRBV24-1,TRBJ2-4,.,TRBD2
TGTGCCAGCAGGCGACGACTAGCGACTAATGAGCAGTTCTTC,CASRRRLATNEQFF,TRBV28,TRBJ2-1,.,TRBD2
TGTGCCAGCAGGCTGGACAGGGTAGTCACCGGGGAGCTGTTTTTT,CASRLDRVVTGELFF,TRBV28,TRBJ2-2,.,TRBD1
TGCGCCAGCAGCCAACCCACAGGGCAAGAGACCCAGTACTTC,CASSQPTGQETQYF,TRBV4-1,TRBJ2-5,.,.
TGTGCCAGCAGCATCAGACAGACCGGGGAGCTGTTTTTT,CASSIRQTGELFF,TRBV7-9,TRBJ2-2,.,.
TGTGCCAGCAGGGGGAGTACGAACACCGGGGAGCTGTTTTTT,CASRGSTNTGELFF,TRBV2,TRBJ2-2,.,.
TGCAGCGTTGAAGGAGTCCTAGCGGCCTACAATGAGCAGTTCTTC,CSVEGVLAAYNEQFF,TRBV29-1,TRBJ2-1,.,TRBD2
TGTGCCAGCAGTGGTCCGGGACAGAACACCTACGAGCAGTACTTC,CASSGPGQNTYEQYF,TRBV28,TRBJ2-7,.,TRBD1
TGTGCCAGCAGCTTAGCTAGCGGGAGGGCCGAAGGCGAGCAGTACTTC,CASSLASGRAEGEQYF,TRBV7-6,TRBJ2-7,.,TRBD2
TGTGCCAGCACCCCAGCAGATACGCAGTATTTT,CASTPADTQYF,TRBV12-3/TRBV12-4,TRBJ2-3,once,.
TGTGCCAGCAGTTTTACCCAGACAGGGACGGGAGAGACCCAGTACTTC,CASSFTQTGTGETQYF,TRBV2,TRBJ2-5,.,TRBD1
TGTGCCAGCAGCTTGTCAGCAGGGAGGGATCAGCCCCAGCATTTT,CASSLSAGRDQPQHF,TRBV5-5,TRBJ1-5,.,.
TGTGCCAGCACCGGGGGAAGCACTGAAGCTTTCTTT,CASTGGSTEAFF,TRBV6-5,TRBJ1-1,.,.
TGTGCCAGCTCGCCGACAGCTTCTAATGAAAAACTGTTTTTT,CASSPTASNEKLFF,TRBV18,TRBJ1-4,.,.
TGTGCCAGCAGCCAAGCCGCGGGAGGTAGGACCGGGGAGCTGTTTTTT,CASSQAAGGRTGELFF,TRBV14,TRBJ2-2,.,TRBD2
TGCGCCAGCAGCTTGATTGGGGACTACCGTGAAGAGACCCAGTACTTC,CASSLIGDYREETQYF,TRBV5-1,TRBJ2-5,.,TRBD2
TGTGCCAGCAGCCACAGAGGCGCAGGGGGAATCTACGAGCAGTACTTC,CASSHRGAGGIYEQYF,TRBV28,TRBJ2-7,.,TRBD1
TGTGCCAGTGCCGACAGGCTGAGGCAGTTCTTC,CASADRLRQFF,TRBV19,TRBJ2-1,.,.
TGTGCCAGCAGTTTTCCCGGGAGGACTGAAGCTTTCTTT,CASSFPGRTEAFF,TRBV27,TRBJ1-1,.,.
TGTGCCAGCAGCTACCGACAGGGCTTAGAGACCCAGTACTTC,CASSYRQGLETQYF,TRBV9,TRBJ2-5,.,TRBD1
TGTGCCATCAGTGACTACTCAGGGGATACCTACGAGCAGTACTTC,CAISDYSGDTYEQYF,TRBV10-3,TRBJ2-7,.,.
TGTGCCAGCAGCCGATACTCTACCCGAGAGACCCAGTACTTC,CASSRYSTRETQYF,TRBV5-6,TRBJ2-5,.,.
TGTGCCAGCAGTTTGGCAGGTACCTCTGGGGCCAACGTCCTGACTTTC,CASSLAGTSGANVLTF,TRBV27,TRBJ2-6,.,.
TGTGCCAGCAGTTTAAGACTAGCGGGGGATAGGACCCAGTACTTC,CASSLRLAGDRTQYF,TRBV28,TRBJ2-5,.,TRBD2
TGTGCCAGCAGTTCCCCCCACAGCGGCTACGAGCAGTACTTC,CASSSPHSGYEQYF,TRBV6-5,TRBJ2-7,.,.